The 21 T cell receptor beta chains reported below all come from one sample, sequenced in a study of cytomegalovirus exposure and HLA in healthy donors. It was with 60 Vbeta and 13 Jbeta primers that the PCR ran. Assay used: immunoSEQ multiplex PCR; TCRdb lists only in-frame clones, some missing. Here the sample spans 150,000 or so clones, roughly 79% being singletons. The sequenced sample consisted of PBMCs. These receptors all come from a woman aged 45-59 years in good health and CMV-seropositive.

J is TRBJ1-2 and V is TRBV19; D is ambiguous. Trimming took off 3 bases at V and 5 bases at J, with 13 bases between the two ends. Germline-derived CDR1 and CDR2 are LNHDA and SQIVND (reference sequence). The CDR3 runs 14 residues. CDR3 coding DNA: TGTGCCAGTAGTATCCCTGGATTGAGGTATGGCTACACCTTC. Translated, it gives CASSIPGLRYGYTF.

J is TRBJ2-5 and V is TRBV19; 7 nucleotides match TRBD1. Germline V lookup: CDR1 LNHDA, CDR2 SQIVND (reference sequence). V trimming: 5 bases; J trimming: 13 bases; junction bases outside the gene matches: 7. The CDR3 is 11 amino acids. As DNA, the CDR3 is TGTGCCAGTAGTTCCCGGGACAGTTCGTACTTC. Translation: CASSSRDSSYF.

J is TRBJ2-5 and V is TRBV7-2; D ambiguous. TRBJ2-7 explains the end of the DNA better; the J call may be wrong. CDR1 and CDR2 from the germline V gene are SGHTA and FQGNSA. There are 14 residues in the CDR3. The CDR3 is CASSLYELSYEQYF. In DNA, the CDR3 is TGTGCCAGCAGCTTATACGAACTCTCCTACGAGCAGTACTTC.

The chain has TRBV28 and TRBJ2-1, with no clear D. CDR3 length equals 16 residues. Germline CDR1 MDHEN, CDR2 SYDVKM. Trimming removed 5 bases from V and 0 bases from J, with 14 bases in between. In DNA, the CDR3 is TGTGCCAGCAGTCCCCTAGGAATTAACTCCTACAATGAGCAGTTCTTC. Amino acid sequence: CASSPLGINSYNEQFF.

The chain links TRBV5-6 to TRBJ2-7; TRBD2 might be the D (7 bases). Per germline, CDR1 SGHDT and CDR2 YYEEEE. Trimming shortened V by 3 bases and J by 2 bases, and 15 bases separated the two germline ends. CDR3 length equals 15 residues. CDR3: CASSSEGRDTYEQYF. DNA for the CDR3: TGTGCCAGCAGCTCAGAGGGGAGGGACACCTACGAGCAGTACTTC.

This clone has just one count. The chain couples TRBV7-8 to TRBJ1-1; 10 bases fit TRBD1. The CDR3 contains 17 residues. Germline V CDR1 and CDR2: SGHVS, FQNEAQ. V dropped 5 bases and J dropped 1; count of bases not matched to a gene: 10. CDR3 protein: CASSPRQGATWNTEAFF. CDR3 sequence (DNA): TGTGCCAGCAGCCCGCGACAGGGGGCGACCTGGAACACTGAAGCTTTCTTT.

The chain couples TRBV30 to TRBJ2-3; D perhaps matches TRBD2 (5 bases). This CDR3 has 14 amino acids. From germline, CDR1 is GTSNPN and CDR2 SVGIG (reference sequence). Trimming left V 0 bases short and J 2 bases short, with 9 bases between. CDR3 DNA sequence: TGTGCCTGGAGTGTATCTAGCCACACAGATACGCAGTATTTT. It encodes CAWSVSSHTDTQYF.

The chain couples TRBV19 to TRBJ1-2, with 10 positions matching TRBD1. Trimming at V came to 7 bases and at J to 8 bases, leaving 4 bases not matched to a gene. The CDR3 contains 12 residues. Germline CDR1 LNHDA, CDR2 SQIVND (reference sequence). The CDR3 region is CASTGTGVGYTF. In DNA, the CDR3 is TGTGCCAGTACCGGGACAGGGGTAGGCTACACCTTC. Full variable domain (rest looked up from reference TRBV19 and TRBJ1-2): DGGITQSPKYLFRKEGQNVTLSCEQNLNHDAMYWYRQDPGQGLRLIYYSQIVNDFQKGDIAEGYSVSREKKESFPLTVTSAQKNPTAFYLCASTGTGVGYTFGSGTRLTVV.

V is TRBV18 and J is TRBJ1-6; 8 nucleotides match TRBD1. The CDR3 sequence is 14 residues long. From germline, CDR1 is KGHSH and CDR2 LQKENI. Losses at the gene ends were 3 bases for V and 7 bases for J; bases not matched to a gene: 2. The DNA for the CDR3 is TGTGCCAGCTCACCGGGGACAGGAAATTCACCCCTCCACTTT. Translation: CASSPGTGNSPLHF.

V gene TRBV28 combines with J gene TRBJ2-1, with 8 nucleotides matching TRBD2. Germline V CDR1 and CDR2: MDHEN, SYDVKM. The J segment lost 0 bases and the V segment lost 7 bases, leaving 5 bases of the junction unmatched. This CDR3 is built from 15 residues. The CDR3 bases are TGTGCCAGCACTAGTAGCGGGGCCTCCTACAATGAGCAGTTCTTC. It encodes CASTSSGASYNEQFF.

This clone was seen a few times. The chain couples TRBV13 to TRBJ2-7; D remains unclear. This CDR3 has 14 amino acids. Trimming took 1 base from V and 0 from J, leaving 7 bases between them. Germline loops: CDR1 PRHDT, CDR2 FYEKMQ (reference sequence). CDR3 region: CASSLAYNSYEQYF. CDR3 nucleotide sequence: TGTGCCAGCAGCTTAGCTTACAACTCCTACGAGCAGTACTTC.

This clone was recorded a few times. The V and J genes are TRBV28 and TRBJ1-2; D gene uncertain. CDR1 MDHEN and CDR2 SYDVKM come from the germline V gene. Trimming shortened V by 6 bases and J by 8 bases, and 19 bases separated the two germline ends. This CDR3 has 14 residues. The CDR3 sequence is CASRTDPGYSGYTF. The CDR3 bases are TGTGCCAGCAGAACAGATCCGGGATACTCGGGCTACACCTTC.

This clone appeared a few times. The chain recombines TRBV18 with TRBJ2-7; TRBD1 agrees at 10 bases. Germline lookup yields CDR1 KGHSH and CDR2 LQKENI. The ends lost 6 bases at V and 3 bases at J; junction bases unmatched: 8. The CDR3 runs to 15 residues. CDR3 nucleotide sequence: TGTGCCAGCTCGCAAGGACAGGGGGTAATCTACGAGCAGTACTTC. This sequence encodes CASSQGQGVIYEQYF. Full variable domain (outside the CDR3, taken from reference TRBV18 and TRBJ2-7): NAGVMQNPRHLVRRRGQEARLRCSPMKGHSHVYWYRQLPEEGLKFMVYLQKENIIDESGMPKERFSAEFPKEGPSILRIQQVVRGDSAAYFCASSQGQGVIYEQYFGPGTRLTVT.

The CDR3 coding sequence is TGTGCCAGCAGTGAAGGACGGGGGGGGTTCTACGAGCAGTACTTC. Protein product: CASSEGRGGFYEQYF. The chain is built from TRBV2 and TRBJ2-7, with 8 bases lining up with TRBD2. Germline CDR1 SNHLY, CDR2 FYNNEI. Trimming cost V 1 base and J 3 bases; bases outside gene matches: 5. CDR3 length: 15 amino acids.

V gene TRBV9 combines with J gene TRBJ2-2, with TRBD1 matching over 8 bases. The CDR3 has 15 residues. Germline loops: CDR1 SGDLS, CDR2 YYNGEE. V trimming: 5 bases; J trimming: 2 bases; junction bases outside the gene matches: 5. The DNA for the CDR3 is TGTGCCAGCAGGGACGGGACAGGTAACACCGGGGAGCTGTTTTTT. Translation gives CASRDGTGNTGELFF.

The chain is built from TRBV7-9 and TRBJ1-1; 7 bases line up with TRBD1. Trimming cost V 1 base and J 4 bases; bases outside gene matches: 9. CDR1 and CDR2 (germline): SEHNR, FQNEAQ (reference sequence). The CDR3 spans 16 residues. The CDR3 loop reads CASSLEGTASGTEAFF. The CDR3 region has the DNA TGTGCCAGCAGCTTAGAGGGGACAGCTTCGGGCACTGAAGCTTTCTTT. The full variable domain, its missing parts supplied by reference TRBV7-9 and TRBJ1-1, is DTGVSQNPRHKITKRGQNVTFRCDPISEHNRLYWYRQTLGQGPEFLTYFQNEAQLEKSRLLSDRFSAERPKGSFSTLEIQRTEQGDSAMYLCASSLEGTASGTEAFFGQGTRLTVV.

The V and J genes are TRBV19 and TRBJ1-6; the D gene is possibly TRBD1 (6 bases). The germline V and J ends were trimmed by 3 bases and 7 bases, with 16 bases remaining between them. Germline CDR1 LNHDA, CDR2 SQIVND (reference sequence). This CDR3 is 16 amino acids long. The CDR3 nucleotides read TGTGCCAGTAGTATCGCTGTACAGGGTAGGAATTCACCCCTCCACTTT. Protein product: CASSIAVQGRNSPLHF.

This clone was seen a few times. V is TRBV28 and J is TRBJ2-3, with a weak D call TRBD2 (6 bases). V shed 6 bases and J shed 7 bases, with 17 bases lying between them. The CDR3 runs 14 residues. Germline CDR1 and CDR2: MDHEN and SYDVKM. CDR3 nucleotides: TGTGCCAGCAGCCTCCCCCAGACTAGACATACGCAGTATTTT. Protein product: CASSLPQTRHTQYF.

The chain combines TRBV2 with TRBJ1-2; 10 bases are shared with TRBD1. Germline V CDR1 and CDR2: SNHLY, FYNNEI. The CDR3 has 14 amino acids. Trimming removed 7 bases from V and 4 bases from J; junction bases left unmatched: 6. The chain's CDR3 is CASMWTGGAYGYTF. CDR3 sequence (DNA): TGTGCCAGCATGTGGACAGGGGGTGCCTATGGCTACACCTTC.

The table lists this clone with a count of one. The chain couples TRBV5-1 to TRBJ2-1; 11 positions match TRBD2. Losses at the gene ends were 2 bases for V and 7 bases for J; bases not matched to a gene: 11. The CDR3 totals 17 residues. The germline gives CDR1 SGHRS, CDR2 YFSETQ. The CDR3, as DNA: TGCGCCAGCAGCTTCCGCCAACTAGCGGGGGCGCCAAATGAGCAGTTCTTC. Protein sequence: CASSFRQLAGAPNEQFF.

The gene calls are TRBV5-4 and TRBJ2-1; 8 bases map to TRBD2. The J segment lost 3 bases and the V segment lost 10 bases, leaving 9 bases of the junction unmatched. The CDR3 is 14 amino acids. The germline CDR1 and CDR2 sequences are SGHNT and YYREEE (reference sequence). DNA for the CDR3: TGTGCCGGAGGGAGAGCGGGGGACTACAATGAGCAGTTCTTC. The encoded protein is CAGGRAGDYNEQFF.